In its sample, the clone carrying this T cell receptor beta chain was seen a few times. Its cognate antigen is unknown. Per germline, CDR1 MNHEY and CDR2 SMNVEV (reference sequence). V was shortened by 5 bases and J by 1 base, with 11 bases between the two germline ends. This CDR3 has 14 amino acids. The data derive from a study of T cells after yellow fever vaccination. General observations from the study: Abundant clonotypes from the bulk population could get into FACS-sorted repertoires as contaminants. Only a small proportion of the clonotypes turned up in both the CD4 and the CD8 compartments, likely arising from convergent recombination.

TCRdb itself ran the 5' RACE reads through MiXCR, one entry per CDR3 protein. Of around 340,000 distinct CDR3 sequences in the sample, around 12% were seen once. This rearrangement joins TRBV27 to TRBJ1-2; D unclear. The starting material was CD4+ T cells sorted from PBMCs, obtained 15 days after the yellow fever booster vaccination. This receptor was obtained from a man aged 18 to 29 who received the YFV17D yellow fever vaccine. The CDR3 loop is CASSPKTFNYGYTF. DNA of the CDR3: TGTGCCAGCAGTCCGAAGACATTTAACTATGGCTACACCTTC.